The 13 T cell receptor beta chains below all came from one sample that was sequenced in a study of beta chain features in type 1 diabetes. Study findings and constraints: All four CD4+ subsets of Type 1 diabetes patients contained TCRB CDR3s that were moderately but significantly shorter.

Since all of the isolated RNA was reverse transcribed, expressed TCRB transcripts were what got sequenced. Only in-frame clones appear in the TCRdb table, and some are missing; sequencing was by immunoSEQ multiplex PCR. This table holds about 650,000 clones, around 12% found once. No antigens are known for them. The sample comprised naive CD4+ T cells from blood. These receptors all come from a man aged 30-40 years with type 1 diabetes.

This clone appeared a few times. The V gene is TRBV29-1, the J gene TRBJ2-1; 9 nucleotides align to TRBD2. CDR1 is SQVTM and CDR2 is ANQGSEA in the germline V gene. The CDR3 totals 12 residues. V dropped 6 bases and J dropped 14; count of bases not matched to a gene: 11. This CDR3 reads CSVMNMRGGKFF. The CDR3 bases are TGCAGCGTGATGAATATGCGGGGGGGGAAGTTCTTC.

The J gene is TRBJ1-5, the V gene TRBV4-1, with D possibly TRBD1 on 5 matching bases. The CDR3 spans 16 residues. V lost 1 base to trimming and J lost 1 base, with 11 bases between them. Per the germline V gene, CDR1 is MGHRA and CDR2 is YSYEKL. CDR3 residues: CASSQGHRKSNQPQHF. CDR3 coding DNA: TGCGCCAGCAGCCAAGGACACAGGAAGAGCAATCAGCCCCAGCATTTT.

This clone was detected a few times. The same CDR3 arises from other DNA sequences in this sample as well. The rearrangement joins TRBV7-9 to TRBJ1-3; D possibly corresponds to TRBD1 (6 bases). V lost 6 bases and J lost 0, with 9 bases in between. The CDR3 extends over 14 amino acids. Germline V gene sequence: CDR1 SEHNR, CDR2 FQNEAQ (reference sequence). CDR3: CASRQGSSGNTIYF. CDR3 nucleotide sequence: TGTGCCAGCAGACAGGGCAGCTCTGGAAACACCATATATTTT.

In this sample, this clone turned up a few times. This CDR3 is CATSRDEGREAFF. Written as DNA, the CDR3 is TGTGCCACCAGCAGAGATGAGGGCAGGGAAGCTTTCTTT. The chain combines TRBV15 with TRBJ1-1; no clear D. Germline loops: CDR1 LNHNV, CDR2 YYDKDF (reference sequence). Trimming took 0 bases from V and 8 from J, leaving 10 bases between them. The CDR3 totals 13 residues. The complete variable domain, with remaining parts taken from reference TRBV15 and TRBJ1-1, reads DAMVIQNPRYQVTQFGKPVTLSCSQTLNHNVMYWYQQKSSQAPKLLFHYYDKDFNNEADTPDNFQSRRPNTSFCFLDIRSPGLGDTAMYLCATSRDEGREAFFGQGTRLTVV.

The chain employs TRBV11-2 and TRBJ2-7, with 12 nucleotides matching TRBD1. The CDR3 contains 15 residues. Trimming at V came to 3 bases and at J to 3 bases, leaving 3 bases not matched to a gene. CDR1 is SGHAT and CDR2 is FQNNGV in the germline V gene. CDR3 region: CASSLGQGASYEQYF. CDR3 in DNA: TGTGCCAGCAGCTTGGGACAGGGGGCCAGCTACGAGCAGTACTTC.

The gene calls are TRBV19 and TRBJ2-3; 7 bases agree with TRBD2. The CDR3 totals 14 residues. V shed 3 bases and J 2 bases; nucleotides not matched to a gene: 2. The germline gives CDR1 LNHDA, CDR2 SQIVND (reference sequence). The CDR3 DNA sequence: TGTGCCAGTAGTATGGGGGGGTTCACAGATACGCAGTATTTT. Protein: CASSMGGFTDTQYF.

This clone has just one count. The J gene is TRBJ2-1, the V gene TRBV11-3; TRBD2 aligns across 8 bases. There are 15 residues in the CDR3. The J segment lost 1 base and the V segment lost 1 base, leaving 0 bases of the junction unmatched. Germline CDR1 is SGHNT and CDR2 is YENEEA. As DNA, the CDR3 is TGTGCCAGCAGCTTAGGCGGGGGGTCCTACAATGAGCAGTTCTTC. This gives the protein CASSLGGGSYNEQFF.

In its sample, this clone was seen a few times. The rearrangement uses TRBV6-5 and TRBJ2-7; possibly TRBD1 for D (6 bases). Germline V CDR1 and CDR2: MNHEY, SVGAGI. V was clipped by 0 bases and J by 5 bases, with 14 bases between them. This CDR3 contains 15 residues. The CDR3 DNA sequence: TGTGCCAGCAGTTACTCCTCAGGGGCGGTCGACGAGCAGTACTTC. This encodes CASSYSSGAVDEQYF.

This clone was counted only a few times. CDR3 bases: TGTGCCAGCAGCGCAGCCTGGGGGTCCCCCCCCTACGAGCAGTACTTC. Amino acid sequence: CASSAAWGSPPYEQYF. J is TRBJ2-7 and V is TRBV9; the D call may be TRBD1 or TRBD2 (5 bases each). This CDR3 comprises 16 residues. Trimming left V 3 bases short and J 2 bases short, with 18 bases between. Germline V gene sequence: CDR1 SGDLS, CDR2 YYNGEE.

This clone was seen a handful of times. V usage is TRBV28 and J usage is TRBJ1-6, with 8 positions matching TRBD1. Germline CDR1 is MDHEN and CDR2 is SYDVKM. Trimming took 8 bases from V and 9 from J; bases not matched to a gene: 9. CDR3 length: 14 amino acids. In DNA form, the CDR3 reads TGTGCCAGCGGCCTACAGGGGGACAGTTCACCCCTCCACTTT. Translated: CASGLQGDSSPLHF.

This clone has more than one count but fewer than ten. V usage is TRBV7-3 and J usage is TRBJ1-2, with D possibly TRBD1 on 6 matching bases. In germline, CDR1 is SGHTA, CDR2 FQGTGA. The V gene lost 4 bases and the J gene lost 8 bases, with 17 bases spanning the gap. The CDR3 contains 14 residues. The chain's CDR3 is CASSSTGSSGGYTF. Written as DNA, the CDR3 is TGTGCCAGCAGCTCCACAGGGTCTTCGGGGGGCTACACCTTC.

The chain employs TRBV7-2 and TRBJ1-2; TRBD1 matches at 9 bases. In germline, CDR1 is SGHTA, CDR2 FQGNSA. Trimming removed 4 bases from V and 7 bases from J; junction bases left unmatched: 13. This CDR3 comprises 16 residues. CDR3 sequence: CASSSLRTGGAGGYTF. CDR3 nucleotide sequence: TGTGCCAGCAGCTCGCTTCGTACAGGGGGCGCAGGTGGCTACACCTTC.

This chain joins TRBV18 and TRBJ2-1, with TRBD1 matching over 7 bases. This CDR3 has 17 amino acids. V lost 3 bases, J lost 2 bases, and 10 bases stayed unmatched. Looked up from germline, CDR1 is KGHSH and CDR2 is LQKENI. The CDR3 protein is CASSPPQGQGAYNEQFF. CDR3 DNA sequence: TGTGCCAGCTCACCCCCGCAAGGGCAGGGGGCCTACAATGAGCAGTTCTTC.